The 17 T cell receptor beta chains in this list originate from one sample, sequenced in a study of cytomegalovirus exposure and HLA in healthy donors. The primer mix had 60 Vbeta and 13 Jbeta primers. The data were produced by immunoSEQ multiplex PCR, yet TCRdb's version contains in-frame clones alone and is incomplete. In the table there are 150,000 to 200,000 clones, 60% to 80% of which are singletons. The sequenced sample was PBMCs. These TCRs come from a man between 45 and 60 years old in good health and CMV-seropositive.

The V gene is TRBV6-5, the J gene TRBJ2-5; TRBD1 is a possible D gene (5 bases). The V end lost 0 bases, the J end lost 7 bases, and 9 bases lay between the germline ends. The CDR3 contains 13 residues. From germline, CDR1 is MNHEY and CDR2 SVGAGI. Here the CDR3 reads CASSYSNRGTQYF. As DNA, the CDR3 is TGTGCCAGCAGTTACTCGAATAGGGGGACCCAGTACTTC.

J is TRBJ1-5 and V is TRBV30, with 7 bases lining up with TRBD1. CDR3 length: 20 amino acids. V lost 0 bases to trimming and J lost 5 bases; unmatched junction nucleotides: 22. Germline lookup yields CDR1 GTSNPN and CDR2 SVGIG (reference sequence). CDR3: CAWSVRRGTRGPKIDQPQHF. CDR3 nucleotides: TGTGCCTGGAGTGTAAGGAGGGGTACAAGGGGGCCCAAGATTGATCAGCCCCAGCATTTT.

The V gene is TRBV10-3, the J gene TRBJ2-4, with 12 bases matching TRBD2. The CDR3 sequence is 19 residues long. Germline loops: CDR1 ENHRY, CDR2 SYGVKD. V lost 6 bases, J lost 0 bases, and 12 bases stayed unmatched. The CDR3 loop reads CAISERGGLAGLAKNIQYF. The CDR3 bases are TGTGCCATCAGCGAGAGAGGGGGACTAGCGGGTCTAGCCAAAAACATTCAGTACTTC.

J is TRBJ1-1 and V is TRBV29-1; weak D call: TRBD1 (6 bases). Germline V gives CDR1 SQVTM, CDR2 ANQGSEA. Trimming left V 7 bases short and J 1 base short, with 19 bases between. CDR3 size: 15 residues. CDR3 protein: CSAQGSNPPNTEAFF. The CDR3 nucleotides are TGCAGCGCCCAGGGGTCCAATCCCCCGAACACTGAAGCTTTCTTT.

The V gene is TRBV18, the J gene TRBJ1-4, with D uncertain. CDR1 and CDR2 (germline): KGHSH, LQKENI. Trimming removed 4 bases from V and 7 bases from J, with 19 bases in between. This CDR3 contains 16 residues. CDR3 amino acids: CASSRNGAGKGEKLFF. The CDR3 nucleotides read TGTGCCAGCTCACGAAACGGAGCGGGGAAAGGTGAAAAACTGTTTTTT.

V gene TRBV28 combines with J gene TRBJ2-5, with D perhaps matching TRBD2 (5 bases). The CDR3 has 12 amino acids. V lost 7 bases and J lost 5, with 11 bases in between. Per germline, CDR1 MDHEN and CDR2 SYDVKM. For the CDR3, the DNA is TGTGCCAGCACCGGGGATTCGGAGACCCAGTACTTC. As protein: CASTGDSETQYF.

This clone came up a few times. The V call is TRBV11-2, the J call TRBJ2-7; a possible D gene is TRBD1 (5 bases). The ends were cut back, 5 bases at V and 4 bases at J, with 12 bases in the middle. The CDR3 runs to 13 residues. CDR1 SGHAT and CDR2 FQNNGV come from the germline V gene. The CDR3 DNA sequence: TGTGCCAGCAGCCTGCGTAGGGGTTACGAGCAGTACTTC. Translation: CASSLRRGYEQYF.

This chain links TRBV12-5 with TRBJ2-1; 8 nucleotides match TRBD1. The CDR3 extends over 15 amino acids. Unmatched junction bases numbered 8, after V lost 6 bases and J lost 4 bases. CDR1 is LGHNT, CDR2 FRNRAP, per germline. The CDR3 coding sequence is TGTGCTAGTGGCTCCGGGACAGGTTTTTACAATGAGCAGTTCTTC. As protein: CASGSGTGFYNEQFF. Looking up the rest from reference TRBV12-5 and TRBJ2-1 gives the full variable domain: DARVTQTPRHKVTEMGQEVTMRCQPILGHNTVFWYRQTMMQGLELLAYFRNRAPLDDSGMPKDRFSAEMPDATLATLKIQPSEPRDSAVYFCASGSGTGFYNEQFFGPGTRLTVL.

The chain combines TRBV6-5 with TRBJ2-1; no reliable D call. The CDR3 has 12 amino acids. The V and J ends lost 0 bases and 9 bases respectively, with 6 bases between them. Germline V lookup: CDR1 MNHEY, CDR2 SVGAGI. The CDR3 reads CASSYSMSEQFF. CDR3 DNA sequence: TGTGCCAGCAGTTACTCCATGAGTGAGCAGTTCTTC.

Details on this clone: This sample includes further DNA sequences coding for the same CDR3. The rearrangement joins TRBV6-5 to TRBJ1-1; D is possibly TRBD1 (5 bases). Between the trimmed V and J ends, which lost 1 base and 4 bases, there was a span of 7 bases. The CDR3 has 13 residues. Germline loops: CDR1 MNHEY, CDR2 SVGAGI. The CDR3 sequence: CASSYFGGTEAFF. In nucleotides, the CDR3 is TGTGCCAGCAGTTACTTCGGGGGCACTGAAGCTTTCTTT.

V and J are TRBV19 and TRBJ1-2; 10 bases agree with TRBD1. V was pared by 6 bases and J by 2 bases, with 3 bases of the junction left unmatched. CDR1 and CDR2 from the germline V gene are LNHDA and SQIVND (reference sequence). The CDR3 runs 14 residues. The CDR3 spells CASSRDRGNYGYTF. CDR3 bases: TGTGCCAGTAGCCGGGACAGGGGAAACTATGGCTACACCTTC.

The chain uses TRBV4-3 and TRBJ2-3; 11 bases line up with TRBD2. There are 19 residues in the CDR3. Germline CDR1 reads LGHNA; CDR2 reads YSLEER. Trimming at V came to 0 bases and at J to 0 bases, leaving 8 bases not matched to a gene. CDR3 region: CASSQDWLAGGASTDTQYF. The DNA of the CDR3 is TGCGCCAGCAGCCAAGATTGGCTAGCGGGGGGTGCTAGCACAGATACGCAGTATTTT.

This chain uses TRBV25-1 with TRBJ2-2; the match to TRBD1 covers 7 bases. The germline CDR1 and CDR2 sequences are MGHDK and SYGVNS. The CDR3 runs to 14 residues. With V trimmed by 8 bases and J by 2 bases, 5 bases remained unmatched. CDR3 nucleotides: TGTGCCAGCGCCACAGGGGCCAACACCGGGGAGCTGTTTTTT. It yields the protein CASATGANTGELFF.

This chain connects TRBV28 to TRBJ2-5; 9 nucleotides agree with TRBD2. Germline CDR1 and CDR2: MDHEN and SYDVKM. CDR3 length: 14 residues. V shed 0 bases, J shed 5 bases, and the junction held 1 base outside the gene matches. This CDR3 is CASSLWRGGETQYF. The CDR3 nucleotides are TGTGCCAGCAGTTTATGGCGGGGGGGTGAGACCCAGTACTTC.

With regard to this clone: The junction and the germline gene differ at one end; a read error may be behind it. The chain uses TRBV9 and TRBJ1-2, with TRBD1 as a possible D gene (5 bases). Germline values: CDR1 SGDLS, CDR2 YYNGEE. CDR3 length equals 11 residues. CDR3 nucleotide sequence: TGTGCCAGCAGCGGCGACAGAACAGTAAACTTC. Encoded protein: CASSGDRTVNF.

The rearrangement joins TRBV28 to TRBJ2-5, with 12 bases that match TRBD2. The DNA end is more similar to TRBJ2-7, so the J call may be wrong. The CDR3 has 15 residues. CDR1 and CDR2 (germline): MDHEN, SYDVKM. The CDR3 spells CASRQTSGRNYEQYF. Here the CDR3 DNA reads TGTGCCAGCAGACAGACTAGCGGGAGAAACTACGAGCAGTACTTC.

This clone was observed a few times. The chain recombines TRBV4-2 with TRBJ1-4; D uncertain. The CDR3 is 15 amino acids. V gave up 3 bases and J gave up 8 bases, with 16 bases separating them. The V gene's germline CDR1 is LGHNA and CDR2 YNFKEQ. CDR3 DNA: TGTGCCAGCAGCCAGGGCGACACAACGGCAGAAAAACTGTTTTTT. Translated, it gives CASSQGDTTAEKLFF.